This is a list of T cell receptor beta chains from one sample in a study of T-cell reconstitution after alpha-beta-depleted transplantation in children. TCRdb used MiXCR to reprocess the PCR reads, holding one entry per CDR3 protein. The table includes 360,000 or so distinct CDR3 sequences, over 20% detected once. Sequenced here: PBMCs from the stem cell graft donor, sampled from the stem cell graft. The receptors come from a human donor who donated a stem cell graft to a child with acute myeloid leukemia. Both conserved end residues are part of each CDR3. The D gene is left open where the match is weak. A clone size is listed for some rows: how often the clone was seen (once, few, many), or a class if it is expanded.

J | V | size | D | CDR3 | DNA
TRBJ2-1 | TRBV29-1 | . | TRBD2 | CSVEALAGGSYNEQFF | TGCAGCGTTGAAGCCCTGGCGGGAGGGTCCTACAATGAGCAGTTCTTC
TRBJ2-2 | TRBV24-1 | . | TRBD1 | CATRDRDRGQVGELFF | TGTGCCACCAGGGATAGGGACAGGGGGCAAGTCGGGGAGCTGTTTTTT
TRBJ1-1 | TRBV29-1 | few | . | CSVVQSGAFTEAFF | TGCAGCGTTGTTCAAAGTGGGGCCTTCACTGAAGCTTTCTTT
TRBJ1-6 | TRBV6-1 | . | . | CASSEQGYNSPLHF | TGTGCCAGCAGTGAACAGGGGTATAATTCACCCCTCCACTTT
TRBJ1-5 | TRBV12-3/TRBV12-4 | few | . | CASSPSLHSAQHF | TGTGCCAGCAGCCCGTCCCTTCATTCAGCCCAGCATTTT
TRBJ1-5 | TRBV12-3/TRBV12-4 | few | . | CASSLDSLWEPQHF | TGTGCCAGCAGTTTGGACAGCCTTTGGGAGCCCCAGCATTTT
TRBJ2-1 | TRBV5-1 | . | TRBD2 | CASSLGTRDGEQFF | TGCGCCAGCAGCTTGGGGACTAGAGATGGTGAGCAGTTCTTC
TRBJ2-7 | TRBV6-1 | few | TRBD2 | CASSESRLAEYEQYF | TGTGCCAGCAGTGAATCCCGACTAGCGGAGTACGAGCAGTACTTC
TRBJ2-1 | TRBV6-1 | . | TRBD1 | CASRKLRQGAYNEQFF | TGTGCCAGCAGAAAATTAAGACAGGGGGCCTACAATGAGCAGTTCTTC
TRBJ2-5 | TRBV20-1 | . | . | CSARRVETQYF | TGCAGTGCCAGACGGGTGGAGACCCAGTACTTC
TRBJ2-7 | TRBV12-3/TRBV12-4 | . | TRBD2 | CASSLGTRTSGQYF | TGTGCCAGCAGTTTAGGCACAAGGACTAGTGGGCAGTACTTC
TRBJ1-2 | TRBV4-1 | . | TRBD1 | CASSQPLTGTYGYTF | TGCGCCAGCAGCCAACCGTTGACAGGGACCTATGGCTACACCTTC
TRBJ2-1 | TRBV24-1 | . | TRBD2 | CATSGSLAGASDEQFF | TGTGCCACCAGTGGCTCCCTAGCGGGAGCAAGTGATGAGCAGTTCTTC
TRBJ2-7 | TRBV11-2 | . | . | CASSLRQIYEQYF | TGTGCCAGCAGCCTCCGGCAAATCTACGAGCAGTACTTC
TRBJ2-5 | TRBV28 | . | TRBD1 | CASSLRQGADETQYF | TGTGCCAGCAGTTTAAGGCAGGGGGCGGATGAGACCCAGTACTTC
TRBJ1-5 | TRBV12-3/TRBV12-4 | . | TRBD1 | CASRNGTGVQPQHF | TGTGCCAGCAGGAACGGGACAGGGGTTCAGCCCCAGCATTTT
TRBJ1-4 | TRBV18 | once | . | CASSPPTANEKLFF | TGTGCCAGCTCACCGCCGACAGCTAATGAAAAACTGTTTTTT
TRBJ2-3 | TRBV11-2 | . | TRBD2 | CASSLGTSGSWSTDTQYF | TGTGCCAGCAGCTTAGGGACTAGCGGGAGTTGGAGCACAGATACGCAGTATTTT
TRBJ2-6 | TRBV20-1 | . | . | CSARAAGRYSGANVLTF | TGCAGTGCTAGAGCTGCTGGGAGGTACTCTGGGGCCAACGTCCTGACTTTC
TRBJ2-7 | TRBV12-3/TRBV12-4 | many | . | CASSILVYEQYF | TGTGCCAGCAGCATACTAGTCTACGAGCAGTACTTC
TRBJ2-7 | TRBV20-1 | many | . | CSARVQGTRISYEQYF | TGCAGTGCTAGAGTGCAGGGAACACGGATCTCCTACGAGCAGTACTTC
TRBJ2-7 | TRBV27 | . | . | CASRAWDGLSYEQYF | TGTGCCAGCAGGGCCTGGGACGGCCTCTCCTACGAGCAGTACTTC
TRBJ1-2 | TRBV2 | few | . | CASSPERTLYGYTF | TGTGCCAGCAGCCCTGAGCGGACTCTTTATGGCTACACCTTC
TRBJ2-7 | TRBV5-1 | . | TRBD2 | CASSLGRRELADDYEQYF | TGCGCCAGCAGCTTGGGTAGGAGGGAACTAGCGGATGACTACGAGCAGTACTTC
TRBJ2-3 | TRBV29-1 | few | . | CSVVADPVGDTQYF | TGCAGCGTTGTAGCGGACCCCGTCGGAGATACGCAGTATTTT
TRBJ2-5 | TRBV10-3 | . | TRBD2 | CAISDGAGGQETQYF | TGTGCCATCAGTGACGGAGCGGGGGGTCAAGAGACCCAGTACTTC
TRBJ2-7 | TRBV2 | . | . | CASSDLPRQLTYEQYF | TGTGCCAGCAGTGATCTTCCCCGACAGTTAACCTACGAGCAGTACTTC
TRBJ2-1 | TRBV5-1 | few | . | CASSFERASYNEQFF | TGCGCCAGCAGCTTTGAGCGGGCCTCCTACAATGAGCAGTTCTTC
TRBJ2-1 | TRBV29-1 | many | TRBD2 | CSVDLGGNEQFF | TGCAGCGTTGATTTGGGAGGGAATGAGCAGTTCTTC
TRBJ2-1 | TRBV24-1 | . | . | CATSDLDGNEQFF | TGTGCCACCAGTGATTTGGACGGCAATGAGCAGTTCTTC
TRBJ2-1 | TRBV4-3 | . | TRBD1 | CASSQEGQGRSEQFF | TGCGCCAGCAGCCAAGAGGGACAGGGGAGGAGTGAGCAGTTCTTC
TRBJ1-5 | TRBV20-1 | many | . | CSARDNWGHSSNQPQHF | TGCAGTGCTAGAGATAACTGGGGGCATAGCAGCAATCAGCCCCAGCATTTT
TRBJ2-5 | TRBV7-2 | few | . | CASRRSARSQETQYF | TGTGCCAGCAGGCGTAGCGCAAGGTCTCAAGAGACCCAGTACTTC
TRBJ2-2 | TRBV6-1 | . | . | CASSPIRQGIDTGELFF | TGTGCCAGCAGCCCTATACGGCAGGGTATCGACACCGGGGAGCTGTTTTTT
TRBJ2-7 | TRBV5-5 | . | TRBD2 | CASSWTSGQTYEQYF | TGTGCCAGCAGCTGGACTAGCGGACAAACCTACGAGCAGTACTTC
TRBJ2-3 | TRBV5-5 | . | . | CASRRTPTTDTQYF | TGTGCCAGCAGACGGACTCCCACAACAGATACGCAGTATTTT
TRBJ1-2 | TRBV4-3 | . | . | CASSQDRVGYGYTF | TGCGCCAGCAGCCAAGACAGGGTGGGCTATGGCTACACCTTC
TRBJ2-1 | TRBV4-2 | many | . | CASSPASGTAYNEQFF | TGTGCCAGCAGCCCCGCATCCGGTACAGCCTACAATGAGCAGTTCTTC